These 28 T cell receptor beta chains came from one sample sequenced in a study of T cells in Graves' hyperthyroidism and ophthalmopathy. Amplified TCR beta CDR3 regions derived from RNA transcripts. The study used the HTBI primer set for a first-round RT-PCR of the TCR CDR3. TCRdb fed the multiplex PCR reads into MiXCR, producing one record per CDR3 protein. The sample lists hundreds of thousands of distinct CDR3 sequences, under 15% occurring once. The source material was blood. These receptors all come from a woman between 25 and 40 years old with Graves' hyperthyroidism.

This clonotype showed up just a few times. The chain is built from TRBV7-8 and TRBJ2-2; TRBD2 might be the D (5 bases). Germline CDR1 is SGHVS and CDR2 is FQNEAQ. The CDR3 totals 14 residues. Trimming cost V 6 bases and J 6 bases, with 14 bases left between them. The CDR3 reads CASRSLASAGELFF. Here the CDR3 DNA reads TGTGCCAGCAGAAGCTTAGCGAGTGCCGGGGAGCTGTTTTTT.

The table lists this clonotype with a few counts. The chain is built from TRBV10-3 and TRBJ2-3; D is unclear. Trimming removed 5 bases from V and 3 bases from J, with 9 bases in between. The CDR3 has 13 residues. Germline CDR1 and CDR2: ENHRY and SYGVKD. The CDR3 nucleotides are TGTGCCATCAGTTGGTCAGGTACAGATACGCAGTATTTT. Translation: CAISWSGTDTQYF.

This clonotype was counted many times. The genes are TRBV3-1 and TRBJ2-1, with 12 bases that match TRBD2. The CDR3 runs to 19 residues. Looked up from germline, CDR1 is LGHDT and CDR2 is YNNKEL (reference sequence). Trimming cost V 5 bases and J 4 bases; bases outside gene matches: 15. The chain's CDR3 is CASSDRLAGEGYEYNEQFF. The CDR3 DNA follows: TGTGCCAGCAGCGATAGACTAGCGGGAGAAGGGTACGAGTACAATGAGCAGTTCTTC.

The rearrangement uses TRBV6-1 and TRBJ2-7, with D perhaps TRBD2 (6 bases). Germline assignment: CDR1 MNHNS and CDR2 SASEGT. The V gene lost 8 bases and the J gene lost 0 bases, with 14 bases spanning the gap. The CDR3 covers 14 residues. CDR3 nucleotides: TGTGCCAGCCGTACGGGGGACTCCTCCTACGAGCAGTACTTC. This encodes CASRTGDSSYEQYF.

For this clonotype: The junction differs from germline at one of its ends, possibly a read error. This chain links TRBV28 with TRBJ2-3, with 7 nucleotides matching TRBD1. Germline V gene lookup returns CDR1 MDHEN and CDR2 SYDVKM. The CDR3 is 15 residues long. The CDR3 region is CASSPPLGGTGTQYF. The CDR3 coding sequence is TGTGCCAGCAGTCCCCCGTTAGGGGGCACAGGTACGCAGTATTTT.

The chain couples TRBV9 to TRBJ1-6; D uncertain. The length of the CDR3 is 16 residues. The germline V gene has CDR1 SGDLS and CDR2 YYNGEE. V was trimmed by 3 bases and J by 9 bases, leaving 19 bases between them. For the CDR3, the DNA is TGTGCCAGCAGCGCAACCACAGACATGGCGGGTTCACCCCTCCACTTT. Amino acids: CASSATTDMAGSPLHF. The full variable domain, with the rest looked up from reference TRBV9 and TRBJ1-6, is DSGVTQTPKHLITATGQRVTLRCSPRSGDLSVYWYQQSLDQGLQFLIQYYNGEERAKGNILERFSAQQFPDLHSELNLSSLELGDSALYFCASSATTDMAGSPLHFGNGTRLTVT.

The count of this clonotype is one. A much more abundant neighbour one base away suggests this may be a read error. The rearrangement links TRBV5-1 to TRBJ2-5, with D unclear. The CDR3 runs 16 residues. Germline loops: CDR1 SGHRS, CDR2 YFSETQ. Deletions cut 3 bases from V and 0 bases from J, with 15 bases between. The CDR3 region is CASSSVPDTYQETQYF. CDR3 sequence (DNA): TGCGCCAGCAGCTCGGTTCCAGATACGTACCAAGAGACCCAGTACTTC.

This clonotype was observed a few times. J is TRBJ1-5 and V is TRBV7-9, with D possibly matching TRBD1 (5 bases). CDR3 size: 14 residues. The germline V and J ends were trimmed by 1 base and 9 bases, with 13 bases remaining between them. Germline V gene data show CDR1 as SEHNR and CDR2 as FQNEAQ (reference sequence). CDR3 coding DNA: TGTGCCAGCAGCTTAGTGGGGCCTGGTGGGCCCCAGCATTTT. This translates into CASSLVGPGGPQHF.

A few counts support this clonotype. The V and J genes are TRBV6-1 and TRBJ1-4, with D possibly matching TRBD1 (5 bases). CDR3 length: 16 residues. Germline loops: CDR1 MNHNS, CDR2 SASEGT. Trimming removed 3 bases at V and 4 bases at J, with 15 bases between. The CDR3 DNA reads as TGTGCCAGCAGTGACCCTGGCGGGACGGATAATGAAAAACTGTTTTTT. Translated, it gives CASSDPGGTDNEKLFF.

V is TRBV11-2 and J is TRBJ2-5, with 10 bases identical to TRBD2. The CDR3 has 16 amino acids. CDR1 is SGHAT and CDR2 is FQNNGV in the germline V gene. Trimming cost V 3 bases and J 5 bases; bases outside gene matches: 9. The DNA for the CDR3 is TGTGCCAGCAGCTTGAATTTAGCGGGAGGACCGGAGACCCAGTACTTC. It encodes CASSLNLAGGPETQYF.

On this clonotype: It may be a read error: a sequence one base away is much more abundant. This chain connects TRBV28 to TRBJ2-7; 7 nucleotides agree with TRBD2. This CDR3 region has 15 residues. V lost 2 bases to trimming and J lost 0 bases; unmatched junction nucleotides: 4. Germline V gene data show CDR1 as MDHEN and CDR2 as SYDVKM. The DNA of the CDR3 is TGTGCCAGCAGTTTACCCGGGGGGAGCTCCTACGAGCAGTACTTC. Residues: CASSLPGGSSYEQYF. The variable domain in full, completed from reference TRBV28 and TRBJ2-7, reads DVKVTQSSRYLVKRTGEKVFLECVQDMDHENMFWYRQDPGLGLRLIYFSYDVKMKEKGDIPEGYSVSREKKERFSLILESASTNQTSMYLCASSLPGGSSYEQYFGPGTRLTVT.

This clonotype was observed a few times. This chain joins TRBV20-1 and TRBJ1-4, with 11 nucleotides matching TRBD1. J lost 7 bases, V lost 3 bases, and 1 base had no gene match. The V gene's germline CDR1 is DFQATT and CDR2 SNEGSKA (reference sequence). The CDR3 totals 13 residues. CDR3 sequence reads: CSARGTGGEKLFF. DNA for the CDR3: TGCAGTGCTAGGGGGACAGGGGGTGAAAAACTGTTTTTT.

This clonotype has ten or more counts. The chain is built from TRBV2 and TRBJ2-7; D uncertain. The CDR3 totals 12 residues. Germline lookup yields CDR1 SNHLY and CDR2 FYNNEI. V lost 5 bases to trimming and J lost 3 bases, with 8 bases between them. Here the CDR3 reads CASSWADYEQYF. In DNA, the CDR3 is TGTGCCAGCAGTTGGGCAGACTACGAGCAGTACTTC. Using reference TRBV2 and TRBJ2-7 for the parts outside the CDR3, the full variable domain is EPEVTQTPSHQVTQMGQEVILRCVPISNHLYFYWYRQILGQKVEFLVSFYNNEISEKSEIFDDQFSVERPDGSNFTLKIRSTKLEDSAMYFCASSWADYEQYFGPGTRLTVT.

This clonotype was picked up many times. The rearrangement links TRBV7-2 to TRBJ2-7; tentative D call: TRBD2 (5 bases). V lost 5 bases to trimming and J lost 5 bases, with 16 bases between them. CDR1 is SGHTA and CDR2 is FQGNSA in the germline V gene. The CDR3 has 14 amino acids. CDR3 protein: CASSLGPTGNEQYF. The CDR3 DNA reads as TGTGCCAGCAGCCTCGGACCCACGGGAAACGAGCAGTACTTC.

The chain recombines TRBV12-3 or TRBV12-4 with TRBJ1-5; maybe TRBD1 (5 bases). V dropped 7 bases and J dropped 9 bases, with 19 bases sitting between them. The CDR3 length is 14 residues. In DNA, the CDR3 is TGTGCCAGCACCATCGGGCAGGGTTCATTGCCCCAGCATTTT. This sequence encodes CASTIGQGSLPQHF.

This clonotype was seen at least ten times. V usage is TRBV11-2 and J usage is TRBJ2-1, with 7 bases lining up with TRBD2. The germline V gene has CDR1 SGHAT and CDR2 FQNNGV. The length of the CDR3 is 14 residues. V was clipped by 4 bases and J by 4 bases; unmatched bases: 4. The CDR3 sequence: CASSSLGGYNEQFF. The CDR3 DNA sequence: TGTGCCAGCAGCTCCTTGGGAGGGTACAATGAGCAGTTCTTC.

The gene calls are TRBV5-1 and TRBJ2-5; no clear D. CDR1 is SGHRS, CDR2 YFSETQ, per germline. CDR3 length: 14 residues. The germline V and J ends were trimmed by 0 bases and 2 bases, with 8 bases remaining between them. CDR3 loop: CASSLASVQETQYF. The CDR3 bases are TGCGCCAGCAGCTTGGCCTCAGTTCAAGAGACCCAGTACTTC.

The chain couples TRBV3-1 to TRBJ1-3; 8 bases align to TRBD1. The length of the CDR3 is 17 residues. Trimming at V came to 1 base and at J to 1 base, leaving 6 bases not matched to a gene. Germline CDR1 reads LGHDT; CDR2 reads YNNKEL (reference sequence). CDR3 region: CASSQGGQGTSGNTIYF. In nucleotides, the CDR3 is TGTGCCAGCAGCCAAGGAGGACAGGGAACTTCTGGAAACACCATATATTTT. Supplemented by reference TRBV3-1 and TRBJ1-3, the full variable domain reads DTAVSQTPKYLVTQMGNDKSIKCEQNLGHDTMYWYKQDSKKFLKIMFSYNNKELIINETVPNRFSPKSPDKAHLNLHINSLELGDSAVYFCASSQGGQGTSGNTIYFGEGSWLTVV.

V is TRBV6-5 and J is TRBJ1-3; 10 bases line up with TRBD1. The CDR3 consists of 16 residues. Losses at the gene ends were 0 bases for V and 2 bases for J; bases not matched to a gene: 1. Germline CDR1 and CDR2: MNHEY and SVGAGI. Here the CDR3 DNA reads TGTGCCAGCAGTTACTCCGGGACAGGGGCTGGAAACACCATATATTTT. Translation gives CASSYSGTGAGNTIYF.

In this sample, this clonotype turned up a few times. J is TRBJ2-7 and V is TRBV5-5; 7 bases line up with TRBD2. V was pared by 6 bases and J by 0 bases, with 15 bases of the junction left unmatched. Per germline, CDR1 SGHKS and CDR2 YYEKEE (reference sequence). The CDR3 contains 17 residues. CDR3: CASTHSSGGSSSYEQYF. DNA of the CDR3: TGTGCCAGCACCCATTCTAGCGGAGGGAGTTCCTCCTACGAGCAGTACTTC.

This clonotype was counted only a few times. The chain recombines TRBV28 with TRBJ1-1, with a tentative D call TRBD1 (5 bases). The V end was cut by 5 bases, the J end by 6 bases, with 13 bases between. The CDR3 runs 13 residues. From germline, CDR1 is MDHEN and CDR2 SYDVKM. The CDR3 loop is CASSLQGVPEAFF. As DNA, the CDR3 is TGTGCCAGCAGTCTTCAGGGAGTACCTGAAGCTTTCTTT.

The genes are TRBV29-1 and TRBJ2-1, with 7 positions matching TRBD2. V shed 3 bases and J 8 bases; nucleotides not matched to a gene: 7. The germline V gene has CDR1 SQVTM and CDR2 ANQGSEA. The CDR3 is made up of 13 amino acids. The CDR3 region is CSVEYTSDHEQFF. The CDR3 nucleotides read TGCAGCGTTGAGTATACTAGCGATCATGAGCAGTTCTTC.

This clonotype appeared many times. This chain uses TRBV6-1 with TRBJ2-1; D assignment may be TRBD1 or TRBD2 (5 bases each). The CDR3 has 16 residues. With 5 bases removed from V and 5 bases from J, the gap between germline ends came to 19 bases. From germline, CDR1 is MNHNS and CDR2 SASEGT. Written as DNA, the CDR3 is TGTGCCAGCAGTCATTACGTAACGGGACGAAACAATGAGCAGTTCTTC. This codes for CASSHYVTGRNNEQFF.

This clonotype was recorded at least ten times. The J gene is TRBJ2-5, the V gene TRBV6-1, with no clear D. CDR3 length: 13 amino acids. The V end was cut by 1 base, the J end by 8 bases, with 11 bases between. Germline V gene lookup returns CDR1 MNHNS and CDR2 SASEGT. The CDR3 loop reads CASSEDGPTTQYF. As DNA, the CDR3 is TGTGCCAGCAGTGAAGACGGACCGACTACCCAGTACTTC.

This clonotype came up many times. The V gene is TRBV11-2, the J gene TRBJ2-3; 9 positions match TRBD2. Germline CDR1 and CDR2: SGHAT and FQNNGV. J lost 6 bases, V lost 0 bases, and 10 bases had no gene match. The CDR3 extends over 17 amino acids. The CDR3 coding sequence is TGTGCCAGCAGCTTAGAGGGGCTAGCGGGGAGGTACGATACGCAGTATTTT. Its protein product is CASSLEGLAGRYDTQYF.

In this sample, this clonotype turned up many times. The chain couples TRBV4-1 to TRBJ1-1; D unclear. CDR3 length equals 12 residues. From germline, CDR1 is MGHRA and CDR2 YSYEKL. The V end was cut by 0 bases, the J end by 7 bases, with 6 bases between. In nucleotides, the CDR3 is TGCGCCAGCAGCCAAGATGGTGATGAAGCTTTCTTT. It is translated as CASSQDGDEAFF.

This clonotype was recorded at least ten times. The V call is TRBV20-1, the J call TRBJ2-3, with 9 positions matching TRBD2. Germline CDR1 DFQATT, CDR2 SNEGSKA (reference sequence). Trimming cost V 3 bases and J 6 bases; bases outside gene matches: 10. The CDR3 has 15 residues. The CDR3 is CSARPAVAGEDTQYF. CDR3 coding DNA: TGCAGTGCTAGGCCCGCGGTAGCGGGAGAGGATACGCAGTATTTT.

This clonotype was recorded at least ten times. J is TRBJ1-1 and V is TRBV29-1; TRBD1 aligns across 7 bases. Trimming removed 3 bases from V and 8 bases from J; junction bases left unmatched: 3. The CDR3 has 11 residues. CDR1 is SQVTM and CDR2 is ANQGSEA in the germline V gene. The CDR3 reads CSVDRGGEAFF. The CDR3, as DNA: TGCAGCGTTGACAGGGGGGGGGAAGCTTTCTTT.